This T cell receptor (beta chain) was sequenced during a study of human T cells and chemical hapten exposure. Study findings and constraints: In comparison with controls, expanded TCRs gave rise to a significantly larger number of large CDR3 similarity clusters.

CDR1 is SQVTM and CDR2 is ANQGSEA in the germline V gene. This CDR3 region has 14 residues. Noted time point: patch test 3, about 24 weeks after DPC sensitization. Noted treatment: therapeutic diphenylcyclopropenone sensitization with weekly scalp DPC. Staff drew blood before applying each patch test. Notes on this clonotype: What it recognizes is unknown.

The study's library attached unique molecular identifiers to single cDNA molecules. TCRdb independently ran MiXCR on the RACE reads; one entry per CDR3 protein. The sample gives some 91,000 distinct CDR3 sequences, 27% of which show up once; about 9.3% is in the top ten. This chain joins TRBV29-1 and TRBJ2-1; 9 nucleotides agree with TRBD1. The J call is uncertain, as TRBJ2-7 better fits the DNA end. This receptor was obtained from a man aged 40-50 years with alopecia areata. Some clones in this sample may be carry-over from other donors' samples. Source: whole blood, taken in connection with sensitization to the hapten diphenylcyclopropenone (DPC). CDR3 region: CSVTRGTGNSEQYF. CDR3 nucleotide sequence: TGCAGCGTTACACGTGGGACAGGGAATTCCGAGCAGTACTTC.